These 24 T cell receptor beta chains originate from one sample sequenced in a study of CD8 T cells in ankylosing spondylitis. TCRdb ran MiXCR on the 5' RACE reads and lists one entry per CDR3 protein. The sample contains approximately 350,000 distinct CDR3 sequences, around 15% of which appear only once. Sequencing used blood, either unsorted or a sorted T cell fraction (not recorded which). Receptor source: a male donor with ankylosing spondylitis or in good health (not recorded which).

V and J are TRBV7-2 and TRBJ1-1; D gene unclear. Germline V lookup: CDR1 SGHTA, CDR2 FQGNSA. V gave up 3 bases and J gave up 4 bases, with 12 bases separating them. The CDR3 runs 14 residues. Here the CDR3 DNA reads TGTGCCAGCAGCTTCGCCAGTGGATCCACTGAAGCTTTCTTT. This translates into CASSFASGSTEAFF.

This chain connects TRBV19 to TRBJ2-1; 9 bases map to TRBD2. There are 15 residues in the CDR3. V lost 6 bases to trimming and J lost 7 bases; unmatched junction nucleotides: 10. Looked up from germline, CDR1 is LNHDA and CDR2 is SQIVND (reference sequence). CDR3 nucleotide sequence: TGTGCCAGTAGCCTTAGTAGCGGGAGTGGAAATGAGCAGTTCTTC. Translating gives CASSLSSGSGNEQFF. The whole variable domain, filled in from reference TRBV19 and TRBJ2-1, reads DGGITQSPKYLFRKEGQNVTLSCEQNLNHDAMYWYRQDPGQGLRLIYYSQIVNDFQKGDIAEGYSVSREKKESFPLTVTSAQKNPTAFYLCASSLSSGSGNEQFFGPGTRLTVL.

The chain employs TRBV6-6 and TRBJ1-2; D is unclear. Trimming cost V 4 bases and J 1 base, with 7 bases left between them. The CDR3 is 13 residues long. CDR1 MNHNY and CDR2 SVGAGI come from the germline V gene (reference sequence). The CDR3 here is CASSSAVNYGYTF. CDR3 in DNA: TGTGCCAGCAGTTCGGCGGTTAACTATGGCTACACCTTC.

This clonotype was seen only a few times. The rearrangement joins TRBV5-1 to TRBJ2-1; D unclear. The V end lost 4 bases, the J end lost 7 bases, and 9 bases lay between the germline ends. The germline gives CDR1 SGHRS, CDR2 YFSETQ. There are 12 residues in the CDR3. CDR3 protein: CASSPAANEQFF. The CDR3 region has the DNA TGCGCCAGCAGCCCCGCGGCGAATGAGCAGTTCTTC.

This clonotype was seen at least ten times. The genes are TRBV12-3 or TRBV12-4 and TRBJ1-4; D is ambiguous. This CDR3 region has 12 residues. The germline V and J ends were trimmed by 10 bases and 4 bases, with 10 bases remaining between them. The CDR3 reads CAISRLNEKLFF. The CDR3 bases are TGTGCCATCTCGCGGCTTAATGAAAAACTGTTTTTT.

This sequence joins TRBV29-1 and TRBJ2-3; TRBD2 matches 7 bases. The CDR3 extends over 15 amino acids. The germline CDR1 and CDR2 sequences are SQVTM and ANQGSEA. V was clipped by 7 bases and J by 2 bases; unmatched bases: 12. The CDR3 DNA follows: TGCAGCGCAAAGGGAGGGCTAGGACCCACAGATACGCAGTATTTT. The encoded protein is CSAKGGLGPTDTQYF.

The V call is TRBV6-1, the J call TRBJ1-6; no definite D call. The length of the CDR3 is 14 residues. Trimming removed 10 bases from V and 0 bases from J, with 10 bases in between. Germline assignment: CDR1 MNHNS and CDR2 SASEGT. The CDR3 DNA is TGTGCCACCAAGCGTAGCTCCTATAATTCACCCCTCCACTTT. It translates to CATKRSSYNSPLHF.

This chain joins TRBV20-1 and TRBJ1-2, with a weak D call TRBD1 (5 bases). Trimming cost V 5 bases and J 1 base, with 14 bases left between them. CDR1 and CDR2 from the germline V gene are DFQATT and SNEGSKA (reference sequence). There are 14 residues in the CDR3. CDR3 in amino acids: CSAVQASINYGYTF. The CDR3 DNA reads TGCAGTGCTGTACAGGCCTCAATTAACTATGGCTACACCTTC.

This clonotype occurred many times. The chain combines TRBV3-1 with TRBJ1-3, with 7 bases lining up with TRBD1. The germline V gene has CDR1 LGHDT and CDR2 YNNKEL (reference sequence). Germline trimming cut 3 bases from V and 0 bases from J; bases unmatched to any gene: 11. This CDR3 has 18 residues. CDR3 sequence reads: CASSQNMDRIISGNTIYF. The CDR3 DNA reads TGTGCCAGCAGCCAGAATATGGACAGGATCATCTCTGGAAACACCATATATTTT.

This clonotype turned up a few times. The V call is TRBV12-3 or TRBV12-4, the J call TRBJ1-5; D perhaps matches TRBD1 (5 bases). V was clipped by 5 bases and J by 5 bases, with 13 bases between them. This CDR3 contains 14 residues. CDR3 DNA: TGTGCCAGCAGTCCTACAGGCTCGGATCAGCCCCAGCATTTT. This encodes CASSPTGSDQPQHF.

The V call is TRBV5-1, the J call TRBJ2-4; 9 bases map to TRBD2. The germline CDR1 and CDR2 sequences are SGHRS and YFSETQ. V trimming: 0 bases; J trimming: 2 bases; junction bases outside the gene matches: 3. The CDR3 consists of 16 residues. The CDR3 reads CASSLGSGGSKNIQYF. The CDR3 nucleotides are TGCGCCAGCAGCTTGGGTAGCGGGGGATCCAAAAACATTCAGTACTTC.

This sequence joins TRBV4-1 and TRBJ2-7; a weak D match, TRBD1 (7 bases). The CDR3 sequence is 14 residues long. Trimming removed 3 bases from V and 6 bases from J, with 15 bases in between. Germline CDR1 is MGHRA and CDR2 is YSYEKL. The CDR3 reads CASSHDRAGREQYF. CDR3 nucleotides: TGCGCCAGCAGCCACGACAGGGCGGGGCGCGAGCAGTACTTC.

The V call is TRBV6-5, the J call TRBJ2-7; TRBD1 is a possible D gene (6 bases). CDR3 length: 14 amino acids. Germline V gene lookup returns CDR1 MNHEY and CDR2 SVGAGI. The V end lost 4 bases, the J end lost 5 bases, and 15 bases lay between the germline ends. The CDR3 DNA follows: TGTGCCAGCAGTTCTAGGGGACATCCAAACGAGCAGTACTTC. Its translation: CASSSRGHPNEQYF.

The rearrangement links TRBV5-1 to TRBJ2-3, with D possibly matching TRBD2 (6 bases). The ends were cut back, 3 bases at V and 0 bases at J, with 11 bases in the middle. This CDR3 region has 15 residues. Germline V gene sequence: CDR1 SGHRS, CDR2 YFSETQ. The CDR3 region has the DNA TGCGCCAGCAGCTCGGGACTCGTTAGCACAGATACGCAGTATTTT. Protein product: CASSSGLVSTDTQYF.

The chain joins TRBV16 to TRBJ1-2; no clear D. CDR1 is KGHSY, CDR2 FQNENV, per germline. The CDR3 has 13 amino acids. With 0 bases removed from V and 4 bases from J, the gap between germline ends came to 6 bases. The CDR3 DNA reads TGTGCCAGCAGCCAATCGCAGACCTATGGCTACACCTTC. It translates to CASSQSQTYGYTF.

The chain uses TRBV25-1 and TRBJ1-4, with D tentatively TRBD1 (5 bases). This CDR3 is 14 amino acids long. V was trimmed by 0 bases and J by 7 bases, leaving 9 bases between them. Germline V gives CDR1 MGHDK, CDR2 SYGVNS. The CDR3 DNA reads TGTGCCAGCAGTGAATATAGGGACGGTGAAAAACTGTTTTTT. Translation: CASSEYRDGEKLFF.

The rearrangement links TRBV20-1 to TRBJ1-2, with 7 bases matching TRBD1. J gave up 8 bases and V 8 bases, and 11 bases lay outside the gene matches. Germline CDR1 reads DFQATT; CDR2 reads SNEGSKA (reference sequence). The CDR3 is 12 residues long. The CDR3 nucleotides are TGCAGTAAGGGGGCTCGAGGCCGCGGCTACACCTTC. Protein sequence: CSKGARGRGYTF.

This chain uses TRBV6-1 with TRBJ1-2; D call uncertain. The CDR3 consists of 15 residues. V was pared by 6 bases and J by 4 bases, with 18 bases between. From germline, CDR1 is MNHNS and CDR2 SASEGT. The CDR3 DNA reads as TGTGCCAGCAGCCTATCACGGGCGTCCCCCTATGGCTACACCTTC. Translation gives CASSLSRASPYGYTF.

The gene calls are TRBV6-5 and TRBJ2-5; D is ambiguous. V lost 5 bases and J 5 bases, leaving 15 bases between the germline ends. CDR1 MNHEY and CDR2 SVGAGI come from the germline V gene. The CDR3 extends over 14 amino acids. The CDR3 loop is CASSHHHQAETQYF. CDR3 in DNA: TGTGCCAGCAGTCACCACCATCAGGCGGAGACCCAGTACTTC.

The chain is built from TRBV20-1 and TRBJ2-1; TRBD1 might be the D (5 bases). V was shortened by 3 bases and J by 0 bases, with 15 bases between the two germline ends. The germline gives CDR1 DFQATT, CDR2 SNEGSKA (reference sequence). The CDR3 runs 16 residues. CDR3 DNA sequence: TGCAGTGCTAGGGGGCCAGAGAGATTCTCCTACAATGAGCAGTTCTTC. Protein: CSARGPERFSYNEQFF.

This clonotype was recorded many times. The chain is built from TRBV29-1 and TRBJ2-2, with D tentatively TRBD2 (6 bases). Trimming took 4 bases from V and 6 from J, leaving 9 bases between them. The CDR3 runs 12 residues. In germline, CDR1 is SQVTM, CDR2 ANQGSEA. The CDR3 sequence: CSVGSGAGELFF. In nucleotides, the CDR3 is TGCAGCGTTGGTTCGGGGGCCGGGGAGCTGTTTTTT.

This clonotype has more than one count but fewer than ten. The chain combines TRBV5-1 with TRBJ2-3; a possible D gene is TRBD1 (6 bases). From germline, CDR1 is SGHRS and CDR2 YFSETQ. The length of the CDR3 is 15 residues. V was shortened by 4 bases and J by 2 bases, with 14 bases between the two germline ends. The CDR3 DNA reads as TGCGCCAGCAGCCCAGGGCAGGGGCTCACAGATACGCAGTATTTT. It codes for CASSPGQGLTDTQYF.

This chain's CDR3 is CAWRGTGGLDEQFF. CDR3 in DNA: TGTGCCTGGAGGGGGACAGGGGGCCTAGATGAGCAGTTCTTC. V gene TRBV30 combines with J gene TRBJ2-1; TRBD1 matches 12 bases. The V segment lost 3 bases and the J segment 8 bases; nucleotides outside the gene matches: 5. Germline V lookup: CDR1 GTSNPN, CDR2 SVGIG (reference sequence). This CDR3 region has 14 residues.

This clonotype was found a few times. The chain combines TRBV5-1 with TRBJ1-6; a weak D match, TRBD1 (6 bases). With 0 bases removed from V and 6 bases from J, the gap between germline ends came to 16 bases. CDR3 length equals 17 residues. Germline CDR1 and CDR2: SGHRS and YFSETQ. CDR3 nucleotides: TGCGCCAGCAGCTTGGTGGGTCCGGGACAAGCTAATTCACCCCTCCACTTT. Amino acids: CASSLVGPGQANSPLHF.